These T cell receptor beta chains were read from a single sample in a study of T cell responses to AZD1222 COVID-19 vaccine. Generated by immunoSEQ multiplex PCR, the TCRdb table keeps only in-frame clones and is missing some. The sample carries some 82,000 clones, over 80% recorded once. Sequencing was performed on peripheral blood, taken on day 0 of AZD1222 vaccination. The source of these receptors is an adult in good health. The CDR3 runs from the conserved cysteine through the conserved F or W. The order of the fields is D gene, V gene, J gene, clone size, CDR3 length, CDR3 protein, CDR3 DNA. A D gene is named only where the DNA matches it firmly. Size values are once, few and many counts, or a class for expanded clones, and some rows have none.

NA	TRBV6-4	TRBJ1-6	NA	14	CASSEAQGNSPLHF	TGTGCCAGCAGTGAGGCACAGGGTAATTCACCCCTCCACTTT
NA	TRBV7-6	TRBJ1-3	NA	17	CASSLRVGGRVGNTIYF	TGTGCCAGCAGCTTAAGAGTAGGTGGTCGGGTCGGAAACACCATATATTTT
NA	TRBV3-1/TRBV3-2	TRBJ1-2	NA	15	CASSQGAAQNYGYTF	TGTGCCAGCAGCCAAGGAGCAGCCCAGAACTATGGCTACACCTTC
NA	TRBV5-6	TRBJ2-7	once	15	CASSLKLVADGEQYF	TGTGCCAGCAGCTTGAAGCTTGTGGCCGACGGGGAGCAGTACTTC
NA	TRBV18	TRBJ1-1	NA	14	CASSSAIKNTEAFF	TGTGCCAGCTCATCAGCAATAAAGAACACTGAAGCTTTCTTT
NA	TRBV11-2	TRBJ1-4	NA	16	CASSQGTRTANEKLFF	TGTGCCAGCAGCCAGGGAACCAGGACAGCAAATGAAAAACTGTTTTTT
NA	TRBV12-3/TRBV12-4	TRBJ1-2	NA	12	CASSPGLWGYTF	TGTGCCAGCAGTCCAGGCCTCTGGGGCTACACCTTC
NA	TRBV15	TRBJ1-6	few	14	CATSRGSYNSPLHF	TGTGCCACCAGCAGAGGTTCCTATAATTCACCCCTCCACTTT
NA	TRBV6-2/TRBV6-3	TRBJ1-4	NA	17	CASSKDRTKGTNEKLFF	TGTGCCAGCAGCAAGGACCGAACTAAGGGAACTAATGAAAAACTGTTTTTT
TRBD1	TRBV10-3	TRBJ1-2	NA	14	CAISEPTGGDGYTF	TGTGCCATCAGCGAGCCGACAGGGGGCGATGGCTACACCTTC
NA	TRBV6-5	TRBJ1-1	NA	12	CASGGGSTEAFF	TGTGCCTCTGGGGGAGGGAGCACTGAAGCTTTCTTT
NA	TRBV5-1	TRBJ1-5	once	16	CARSLGPGGGNQPQHF	TGCGCCCGCAGCTTGGGCCCCGGGGGGGGGAATCAGCCCCAGCATTTT
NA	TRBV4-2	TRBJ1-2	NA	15	CASSQESAGVYGYTF	TGTGCCAGCAGCCAAGAATCGGCAGGTGTCTATGGCTACACCTTC
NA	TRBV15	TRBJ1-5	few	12	CATSRGGQPQHF	TGTGCCACCAGCAGAGGGGGTCAGCCCCAGCATTTT
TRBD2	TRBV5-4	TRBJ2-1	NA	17	CASSRTSGGAVYNEQFF	TGTGCCAGCAGCCGGACTAGCGGGGGGGCCGTATACAATGAGCAGTTCTTC
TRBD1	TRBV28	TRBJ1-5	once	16	CASSLGQGTGGKQTHF	TGTGCCAGCAGTTTGGGTCAGGGGACAGGGGGGAAACAAACGCATTTT
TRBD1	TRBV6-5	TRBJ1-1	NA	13	CATRGEGFTEAFF	TGTGCCACCAGGGGGGAGGGGTTTACTGAAGCTTTCTTT
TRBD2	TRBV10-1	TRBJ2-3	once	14	CASSPGTSSDTQYF	TGCGCCAGCTCCCCCGGGACTAGTTCAGATACGCAGTATTTT
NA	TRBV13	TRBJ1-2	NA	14	CASSLERGTYGYTF	TGTGCCAGCAGCTTAGAGAGGGGCACCTATGGCTACACCTTC
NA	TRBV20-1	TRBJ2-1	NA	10	CSATFDEQFF	TGCAGTGCAACCTTCGATGAGCAGTTCTTC
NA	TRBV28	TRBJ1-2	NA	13	CASYLSMGYGYTF	TGTGCCAGCTATCTGTCTATGGGCTACGGCTACACCTTC
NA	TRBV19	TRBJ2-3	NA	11	CASTSVYTQYF	TGTGCCAGTACATCTGTGTATACGCAGTATTTT
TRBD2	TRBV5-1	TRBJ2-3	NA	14	CASTLAGTTDTQYF	TGCGCCAGCACCTTAGCGGGGACCACAGATACGCAGTATTTT
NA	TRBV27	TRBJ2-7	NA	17	CASSLSGKGTPSYEQYF	TGTGCCAGCAGTTTATCGGGGAAGGGTACCCCCTCCTACGAGCAGTACTTC
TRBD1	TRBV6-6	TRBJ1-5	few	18	CASSLHSFSTGGDQPQHF	TGTGCCAGCAGTCTCCATTCATTTTCGACAGGGGGCGATCAGCCCCAGCATTTT
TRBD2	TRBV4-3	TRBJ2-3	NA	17	CASSQGGTTHMGDTQYF	TGCGCCAGCAGCCAAGGAGGGACTACCCATATGGGGGATACGCAGTATTTT
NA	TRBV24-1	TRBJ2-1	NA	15	CATSAGRALYNEQFF	TGTGCCACCAGTGCCGGGCGGGCGCTTTACAATGAGCAGTTCTTC
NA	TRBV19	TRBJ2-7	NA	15	CASSIADTPDYEQYF	TGTGCCAGTAGTATAGCGGATACCCCGGATTATGAGCAGTACTTC
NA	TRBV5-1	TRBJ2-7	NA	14	CASSSGQGADEQYF	TGCGCCAGCAGCTCCGGGCAGGGTGCCGATGAGCAGTACTTC
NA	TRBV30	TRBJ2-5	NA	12	CAWNRRGETQYF	TGTGCCTGGAATAGGAGGGGAGAGACCCAGTACTTC
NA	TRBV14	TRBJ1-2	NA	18	CASSQGAQQGKRAYGYTF	TGTGCCAGCAGCCAAGGAGCCCAACAGGGCAAGCGGGCCTATGGCTACACCTTC
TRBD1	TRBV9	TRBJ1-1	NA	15	CASSDLGQGSSTAFF	TGTGCCAGCAGTGATTTAGGACAGGGTTCCTCCACCGCTTTCTTT
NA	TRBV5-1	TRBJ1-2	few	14	CASSSGSPPYGYTF	TGCGCCAGCAGCTCTGGCTCCCCCCCTTATGGCTACACCTTC
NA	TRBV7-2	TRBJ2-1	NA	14	CASSSGILAAEQFF	TGTGCCAGCAGCTCCGGTATTTTAGCAGCCGAGCAGTTCTTC
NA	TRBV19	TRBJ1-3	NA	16	CASSTPGKSSGNTIYF	TGTGCCAGTAGTACTCCGGGCAAGAGCTCTGGAAACACCATATATTTT
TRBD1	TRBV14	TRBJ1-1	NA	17	CASTPRARQGGNTEAFF	TGTGCCAGCACCCCCCGAGCCAGGCAGGGGGGAAACACTGAAGCTTTCTTT
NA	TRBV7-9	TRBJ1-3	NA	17	CASSLAVEQTSGNTIYF	TGTGCCAGCAGCTTAGCGGTCGAACAGACCTCTGGAAACACCATATATTTT
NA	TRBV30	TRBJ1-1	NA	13	CAWRDSMNTEAFF	TGTGCCTGGAGGGACAGCATGAACACTGAAGCTTTCTTT
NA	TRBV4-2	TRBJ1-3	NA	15	CASSQVDSSGNTIYF	TGTGCCAGCAGCCAAGTCGACAGTTCTGGAAACACCATATATTTT
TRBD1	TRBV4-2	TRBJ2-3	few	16	CASSHPLGQGKDTQYF	TGTGCCAGCAGCCATCCCCTCGGACAGGGGAAAGATACGCAGTATTTT
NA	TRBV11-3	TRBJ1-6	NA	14	CASSPSSYNSPLHF	TGTGCCAGCAGCCCTAGCTCCTATAATTCACCCCTCCACTTT
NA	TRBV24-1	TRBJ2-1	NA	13	CATSDSYHNEQFF	TGTGCCACCAGTGACTCGTATCACAATGAGCAGTTCTTC
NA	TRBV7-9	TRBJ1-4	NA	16	CASSPRTTATNEKLFF	TGTGCCAGCAGCCCCAGGACGACTGCAACTAATGAAAAACTGTTTTTT
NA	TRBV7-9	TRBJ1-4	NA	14	CASSTAGTSEKLFF	TGTGCCAGCAGCACTGCCGGGACAAGTGAAAAACTGTTTTTT
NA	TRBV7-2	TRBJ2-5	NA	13	CASSRGRQETQYF	TGTGCCAGCAGCCGGGGCCGTCAAGAGACCCAGTACTTC
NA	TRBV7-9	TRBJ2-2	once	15	CASSPSGVNTGELFF	TGTGCCAGCAGCCCCTCAGGAGTGAACACCGGGGAGCTGTTTTTT
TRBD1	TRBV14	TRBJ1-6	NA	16	CASSQAGTGGGSPLHF	TGTGCCAGCAGCCAAGCCGGGACAGGGGGAGGTTCACCCCTCCACTTT
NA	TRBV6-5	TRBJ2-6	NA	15	CASCRAYSGANVLTF	TGTGCCAGCTGCAGGGCCTACTCTGGGGCCAACGTCCTGACTTTC
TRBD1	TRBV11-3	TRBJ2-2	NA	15	CASSLRQGNTGELFF	TGTGCCAGCAGCTTACGACAGGGAAACACCGGGGAGCTGTTTTTT
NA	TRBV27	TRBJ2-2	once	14	CASKRTANTGELFF	TGTGCCAGCAAGAGGACAGCGAACACCGGGGAGCTGTTTTTT
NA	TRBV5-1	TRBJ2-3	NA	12	CASSGFTDTQYF	TGCGCCAGCAGTGGTTTCACAGATACGCAGTATTTT
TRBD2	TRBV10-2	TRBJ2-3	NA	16	CASSRLAGASTDTQYF	TGCGCCAGCAGTCGACTAGCGGGCGCTAGCACAGATACGCAGTATTTT
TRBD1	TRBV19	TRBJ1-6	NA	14	CASSDRGPNSPLHF	TGTGCCAGTAGCGACAGGGGCCCCAATTCACCCCTCCACTTT
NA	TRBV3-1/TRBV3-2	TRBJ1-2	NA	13	CASRATNYYGYTF	TGTGCCAGCAGGGCCACGAACTACTATGGCTACACCTTC